This record covers a single TCR beta chain. The source of the sample is a study of OX40 agonist ivuxolimab in advanced cancers. Sequencing used immunoSEQ multiplex PCR; TCRdb keeps in-frame clones, though not all of them. The sample has over 25,000 clones, under 80% seen once. Germline loops: CDR1 SGDLS, CDR2 YYNGEE. V lost 2 bases to trimming and J lost 5 bases, with 11 bases between them. CDR3 length: 14 residues. This specimen was CD4+ or CD8+ T cells sorted from blood, taken in a trial of the OX40 agonist ivuxolimab. This receptor was identified in an adult with an advanced solid tumor such as melanoma, head and neck, liver or kidney cancer. The V gene is TRBV9, the J gene TRBJ2-1, with D possibly being TRBD1 (5 bases). The CDR3 loop is CASSVSDSHNEQFF. The CDR3 nucleotides read TGTGCCAGCAGCGTCTCCGACAGCCACAATGAGCAGTTCTTC.